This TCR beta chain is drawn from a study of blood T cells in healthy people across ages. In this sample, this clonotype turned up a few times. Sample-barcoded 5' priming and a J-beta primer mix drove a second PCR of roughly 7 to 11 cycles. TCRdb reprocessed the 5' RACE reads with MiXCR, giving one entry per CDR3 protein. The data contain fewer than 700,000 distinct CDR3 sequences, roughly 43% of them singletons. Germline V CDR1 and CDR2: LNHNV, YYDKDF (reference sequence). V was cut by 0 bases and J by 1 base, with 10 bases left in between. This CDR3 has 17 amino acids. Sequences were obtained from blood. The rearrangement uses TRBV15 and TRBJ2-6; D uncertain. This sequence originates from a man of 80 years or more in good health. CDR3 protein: CATSREGWASGANVLTF. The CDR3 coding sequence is TGTGCCACCAGCAGAGAAGGTTGGGCTTCTGGGGCCAACGTCCTGACTTTC.